One sample yielded the 24 T cell receptor beta chains listed below, sequenced in a study of T cell responses to AZD1222 COVID-19 vaccine. Here immunoSEQ multiplex PCR was the method, and the copy in TCRdb shows in-frame clones only, minus some. The table includes roughly 82,000 clones, around 83% detected once. The source was peripheral blood, collected on day 0 of AZD1222 vaccination. These receptors were taken from an adult in good health.

The genes are TRBV4-1 and TRBJ1-1, with a weak D call TRBD1 (6 bases). CDR3 length: 15 amino acids. CDR1 and CDR2 (germline): MGHRA, YSYEKL. Trimming took off 5 bases at V and 3 bases at J, with 16 bases between the two ends. CDR3 in DNA: TGCGCCAGCAGCGCCTCGGGCGGGGGGCACACTGAAGCTTTCTTT. Encoded protein: CASSASGGGHTEAFF.

The rearrangement links TRBV6-5 to TRBJ1-6; D is uncertain. Germline CDR1 is MNHEY and CDR2 is SVGAGI. This CDR3 has 13 amino acids. The germline V and J ends were trimmed by 5 bases and 7 bases, with 9 bases remaining between them. The CDR3 loop reads CASSPHKNSPLHF. The DNA of the CDR3 is TGTGCCAGCAGTCCTCACAAGAATTCACCCCTCCACTTT.

Only one count was recorded for this clone. The J gene is TRBJ1-1, the V gene TRBV19; D may be TRBD1 (6 bases). Germline assignment: CDR1 LNHDA and CDR2 SQIVND (reference sequence). The CDR3 extends over 19 amino acids. Trimming removed 5 bases from V and 2 bases from J, with 27 bases in between. CDR3 loop: CASSFRSGHWSGRNTEAFF. The CDR3 nucleotides are TGTGCCAGTAGTTTTCGGTCGGGACACTGGTCTGGCCGAAACACTGAAGCTTTCTTT.

The gene calls are TRBV24-1 and TRBJ2-5; tentative D call: TRBD1 (5 bases). V lost 5 bases, J lost 4 bases, and 19 bases lay in between. In germline, CDR1 is KGHDR, CDR2 SFDVKD. The length of the CDR3 is 16 residues. The CDR3 reads CATSARMLGAGETQYF. The CDR3 DNA reads as TGTGCCACCAGTGCACGCATGTTAGGGGCAGGAGAGACCCAGTACTTC.

V and J are TRBV2 and TRBJ1-4; TRBD1 aligns across 8 bases. The ends lost 6 bases at V and 7 bases at J; junction bases unmatched: 1. CDR3 length: 12 amino acids. Germline V gene sequence: CDR1 SNHLY, CDR2 FYNNEI. CDR3 sequence (DNA): TGTGCCAGCAGGGACAGGGTTGAAAAACTGTTTTTT. It encodes CASRDRVEKLFF.

J is TRBJ1-1 and V is TRBV19, with unresolved D. V gave up 6 bases and J gave up 2 bases, with 13 bases separating them. Germline CDR1 reads LNHDA; CDR2 reads SQIVND (reference sequence). CDR3 length: 14 residues. The CDR3 DNA sequence: TGTGCCAGTAGATCGGACTTACCCAACACTGAAGCTTTCTTT. This gives the protein CASRSDLPNTEAFF.

This clone appeared a few times. V usage is TRBV11-2 and J usage is TRBJ2-7; 8 positions match TRBD1. The trim removed 4 bases at V and 5 bases at J, leaving 10 bases unmatched. CDR1 is SGHAT, CDR2 FQNNGV, per germline. This CDR3 region has 15 residues. The CDR3 region has the DNA TGTGCCAGCAGCTCCCTTAGGGACAGGAGAAACGAGCAGTACTTC. As protein: CASSSLRDRRNEQYF.

V and J are TRBV6-5 and TRBJ2-5; possible D gene TRBD2, 7 bases. The V end was cut by 6 bases, the J end by 5 bases, with 16 bases between. The CDR3 length is 14 residues. Germline values: CDR1 MNHEY, CDR2 SVGAGI. CDR3 amino acids: CASSSRGAGETQYF. DNA of the CDR3: TGTGCCAGCAGCTCCCGGGGGGCTGGGGAGACCCAGTACTTC.

The chain combines TRBV15 with TRBJ1-1; unclear D gene. The CDR3 is 13 amino acids. Trimming took 3 bases from V and 6 from J, leaving 11 bases between them. Germline V CDR1 and CDR2: LNHNV, YYDKDF (reference sequence). Here the CDR3 DNA reads TGTGCCACCAGCAGGGAGGGAGAGCCTGAAGCTTTCTTT. It encodes CATSREGEPEAFF.

The chain links TRBV7-2 to TRBJ2-7; D uncertain. CDR1 and CDR2 (germline): SGHTA, FQGNSA. This CDR3 is 13 amino acids long. V was cut by 4 bases and J by 0 bases, with 7 bases left in between. This CDR3 is CASSSRISYEQYF. CDR3 nucleotides: TGTGCCAGCAGCTCCCGGATCTCCTACGAGCAGTACTTC.

The genes are TRBV5-1 and TRBJ1-2, with 7 bases aligning to TRBD1. The germline V gene has CDR1 SGHRS and CDR2 YFSETQ. CDR3 size: 16 residues. V was clipped by 3 bases and J by 4 bases; unmatched bases: 12. CDR3 region: CASSSPGGLQVYGYTF. The CDR3 DNA sequence: TGCGCCAGCAGCTCACCAGGGGGGCTTCAAGTCTATGGCTACACCTTC. The full variable domain, its missing parts supplied by reference TRBV5-1 and TRBJ1-2, is KAGVTQTPRYLIKTRGQQVTLSCSPISGHRSVSWYQQTPGQGLQFLFEYFSETQRNKGNFPGRFSGRQFSNSRSEMNVSTLELGDSALYLCASSSPGGLQVYGYTFGSGTRLTVV.

The CDR3 coding sequence is TGTGCCAGCAGCCCCCGGGGGGAGACCCAGTACTTC. This codes for CASSPRGETQYF. The V and J genes are TRBV7-9 and TRBJ2-5; a possible D gene is TRBD2 (6 bases). CDR3 length: 12 amino acids. Trimming stripped 5 bases from V and 5 bases from J, with 9 bases between. Germline V gene sequence: CDR1 SEHNR, CDR2 FQNEAQ (reference sequence).

The chain is built from TRBV19 and TRBJ1-2, with 10 nucleotides matching TRBD1. The CDR3 covers 14 residues. The junction had 2 bases not matched to a gene; V was cut back by 4 bases and J by 3 bases. From germline, CDR1 is LNHDA and CDR2 SQIVND (reference sequence). CDR3 sequence reads: CASSKGQGHYGYTF. CDR3 coding DNA: TGTGCCAGTAGTAAGGGACAGGGGCACTATGGCTACACCTTC.

V and J are TRBV18 and TRBJ1-2; D is possibly TRBD1 (6 bases). The CDR3 totals 16 residues. Trimming removed 2 bases from V and 4 bases from J, with 17 bases in between. The germline V gene has CDR1 KGHSH and CDR2 LQKENI. CDR3 sequence reads: CASSPTDRTYPYGYTF. The DNA of the CDR3 is TGTGCCAGCTCACCAACCGACAGGACCTACCCCTATGGCTACACCTTC. The full variable domain, rest sourced from reference TRBV18 and TRBJ1-2, is NAGVMQNPRHLVRRRGQEARLRCSPMKGHSHVYWYRQLPEEGLKFMVYLQKENIIDESGMPKERFSAEFPKEGPSILRIQQVVRGDSAAYFCASSPTDRTYPYGYTFGSGTRLTVV.

This rearrangement joins TRBV29-1 to TRBJ1-4, with TRBD1 matching 7 bases. Trimming cost V 7 bases and J 6 bases; bases outside gene matches: 14. The CDR3 contains 15 residues. Germline CDR1 is SQVTM and CDR2 is ANQGSEA. CDR3 amino acids: CSANLVWDSDEKLFF. CDR3 coding DNA: TGCAGCGCCAACCTAGTTTGGGACAGTGATGAAAAACTGTTTTTT.

The chain has TRBV29-1 and TRBJ1-2; D may be TRBD1 (6 bases). Germline V gene data show CDR1 as SQVTM and CDR2 as ANQGSEA. This CDR3 contains 15 residues. This CDR3 is CNPGDHLPTTYGYTF. CDR3 bases: TGCAACCCAGGGGATCACCTGCCCACCACCTATGGCTACACCTTC.

V is TRBV4-3 and J is TRBJ1-2; no definite D call. Trimming took off 0 bases at V and 7 bases at J, with 15 bases between the two ends. CDR3 size: 15 residues. Per germline, CDR1 LGHNA and CDR2 YSLEER. The CDR3 spells CASSQESVQRGGYTF. As DNA, the CDR3 is TGCGCCAGCAGCCAAGAGTCCGTCCAGCGGGGTGGCTACACCTTC.

This chain uses TRBV6-1 with TRBJ2-7; D not certain. V was pared by 0 bases and J by 9 bases, with 12 bases between. Looked up from germline, CDR1 is MNHNS and CDR2 is SASEGT. This CDR3 contains 13 residues. In DNA form, the CDR3 reads TGTGCCAGCAGTGAAGCTAGAGCCTCGGGGCAGTACTTC. Translation gives CASSEARASGQYF.

The chain carries TRBV19 and TRBJ2-5; a weak D match, TRBD1 (6 bases). V dropped 3 bases and J dropped 3 bases, with 14 bases sitting between them. Per germline, CDR1 LNHDA and CDR2 SQIVND (reference sequence). The CDR3 consists of 15 residues. The CDR3 coding sequence is TGTGCCAGTAGTATGACAGGTACCTCGAAAGAGACCCAGTACTTC. Its translation: CASSMTGTSKETQYF.

CDR3 bases: TGTGCCATCAGTGCCCCTCCGCGGGAAAACATTCAGTACTTC. As protein: CAISAPPRENIQYF. J is TRBJ2-4 and V is TRBV10-3; TRBD2 might be the D (5 bases). This CDR3 is 14 amino acids long. Trimming cost V 4 bases and J 5 bases, with 12 bases left between them. Germline V gene sequence: CDR1 ENHRY, CDR2 SYGVKD.

This chain joins TRBV11-1 and TRBJ2-1; D is possibly TRBD2 (7 bases). The germline CDR1 and CDR2 sequences are SGHAT and FQDESV (reference sequence). This CDR3 spans 15 amino acids. Trimming removed 5 bases from V and 5 bases from J, with 16 bases in between. The CDR3 loop reads CASSLGGAIHNEQFF. CDR3 DNA sequence: TGTGCCAGCAGCCTGGGGGGGGCCATACACAATGAGCAGTTCTTC.

The chain employs TRBV7-6 and TRBJ1-2; 9 nucleotides agree with TRBD1. CDR3 length equals 15 residues. Trimming at V came to 5 bases and at J to 8 bases, leaving 12 bases not matched to a gene. Germline V CDR1 and CDR2: SGHVS, FNYEAQ. CDR3: CASSPGTGSRWGYTF. CDR3 coding DNA: TGTGCCAGCAGCCCCGGGACAGGGTCGCGCTGGGGCTACACCTTC.

This sequence joins TRBV4-3 and TRBJ2-1; D might be TRBD1 or TRBD2, each matching 5 bases. Trimming shortened V by 0 bases and J by 3 bases, and 12 bases separated the two germline ends. The CDR3 length is 16 residues. CDR1 is LGHNA, CDR2 YSLEER, per germline. The CDR3 loop is CASSQDAGTLYNEQFF. CDR3 in DNA: TGCGCCAGCAGCCAAGACGCAGGGACCCTCTACAATGAGCAGTTCTTC.

This clone has just one count. The chain recombines TRBV2 with TRBJ1-2; D not certain. Trimming removed 3 bases from V and 3 bases from J, with 5 bases in between. Germline V gene data show CDR1 as SNHLY and CDR2 as FYNNEI. The CDR3 is 12 amino acids. CDR3 in amino acids: CASSDRDYGYTF. CDR3 DNA sequence: TGTGCCAGCAGTGACCGGGACTATGGCTACACCTTC.